The 2 T cell receptor beta chains in this list originate from one sample, sequenced in a study of blood T cell repertoires in COVID-19. Some clones are missing from TCRdb's copy, which holds only in-frame ones; the method was immunoSEQ multiplex PCR. Of roughly 320,000 clones in the sample, roughly nine tenths were seen once. The sample consisted of peripheral blood. These receptor sequences come from a woman aged 25-40 years with COVID-19, enrolled during active disease.

The rearrangement uses TRBV6-1 and TRBJ1-1; 9 bases line up with TRBD1. With 4 bases clipped from V and 3 bases from J, the junction kept 12 bases outside the gene matches. CDR3 length: 17 residues. Germline V gives CDR1 MNHNS, CDR2 SASEGT. CDR3: CASSGLRDRVKDTEAFF. The CDR3 nucleotides read TGTGCCAGCAGTGGCCTGAGGGACAGGGTCAAGGACACTGAAGCTTTCTTT.

The table lists this clone with a count of one. CDR3 bases: TGTGCCAGCAGCCCTAACTCCAACAGGGGGCGAGCCGGGGAGCTGTTTTTT. Protein: CASSPNSNRGRAGELFF. V and J are TRBV7-3 and TRBJ2-2; TRBD1 agrees at 9 bases. Per the germline V gene, CDR1 is SGHTA and CDR2 is FQGTGA. The CDR3 contains 17 residues. After removal of 5 bases from V and 6 bases from J, the junction contained 13 bases not matched to a gene. Looking up the rest from reference TRBV7-3 and TRBJ2-2 gives the full variable domain: GAGVSQTPSNKVTEKGKYVELRCDPISGHTALYWYRQSLGQGPEFLIYFQGTGAADDSGLPNDRFFAVRPEGSVSTLKIQRTERGDSAVYLCASSPNSNRGRAGELFFGEGSRLTVL.